The 22 T cell receptor beta chains below all came from one sample that was sequenced in a study of blood T cell repertoires in COVID-19. TCRdb keeps only in-frame clones here, not all; method: immunoSEQ multiplex PCR. The repertoire holds about 44,000 clones, with approximately 90% as singletons. The sequencing sample was made of peripheral blood. The source of these receptors is a man aged 65 to 85 with active COVID-19.

The V call is TRBV18, the J call TRBJ2-4, with D tentatively TRBD1 (6 bases). The CDR3 spans 13 residues. Germline lookup yields CDR1 KGHSH and CDR2 LQKENI. The V end was cut by 4 bases, the J end by 5 bases, with 9 bases between. The CDR3 region is CASSHDRQNIQYF. In nucleotides, the CDR3 is TGTGCCAGCTCACACGACAGGCAAAACATTCAGTACTTC.

The V gene is TRBV9, the J gene TRBJ2-7; the match to TRBD2 covers 8 bases. V shed 3 bases, J shed 5 bases, and the junction held 16 bases outside the gene matches. This CDR3 contains 17 residues. Germline V gene lookup returns CDR1 SGDLS and CDR2 YYNGEE. The CDR3 DNA reads as TGTGCCAGCAGCGAAGACCCTCTGGCGGGGGGATTGCACGAGCAGTACTTC. Its protein is CASSEDPLAGGLHEQYF.

This rearrangement joins TRBV2 to TRBJ1-2, with a weak D call TRBD1 (6 bases). The CDR3 is 12 residues long. V was shortened by 5 bases and J by 4 bases, with 8 bases between the two germline ends. CDR1 and CDR2 (germline): SNHLY, FYNNEI. The CDR3 loop is CASSQDSYGYTF. The DNA for the CDR3 is TGTGCCAGCAGTCAGGACAGCTATGGCTACACCTTC. Combining the CDR3 with reference TRBV2 and TRBJ1-2 gives the whole variable domain EPEVTQTPSHQVTQMGQEVILRCVPISNHLYFYWYRQILGQKVEFLVSFYNNEISEKSEIFDDQFSVERPDGSNFTLKIRSTKLEDSAMYFCASSQDSYGYTFGSGTRLTVV.

The chain has TRBV6-4 and TRBJ2-7; D is unresolved. Germline V gives CDR1 MRHNA, CDR2 SNTAGT. Trimming left V 3 bases short and J 2 bases short, with 8 bases between. CDR3 length: 13 amino acids. The CDR3 region has the DNA TGTGCCAGCAGTGAGAACTCCGCCTACGAGCAGTACTTC. Translated: CASSENSAYEQYF.

The chain employs TRBV10-3 and TRBJ2-7; tentatively, D is TRBD2 (5 bases). Trimming removed 2 bases at V and 3 bases at J, with 8 bases between. CDR3 length equals 13 residues. Germline V gene data show CDR1 as ENHRY and CDR2 as SYGVKD. The CDR3 DNA sequence: TGTGCCATCAGTGAGATGAGGGACTACGAGCAGTACTTC. Translation gives CAISEMRDYEQYF.

The chain carries TRBV5-1 and TRBJ2-7; TRBD2 agrees at 10 bases. The CDR3 sequence is 15 residues long. The J segment lost 3 bases and the V segment lost 0 bases, leaving 3 bases of the junction unmatched. In germline, CDR1 is SGHRS, CDR2 YFSETQ. The CDR3 loop is CASSLGLAGDYEQYF. The CDR3 DNA reads as TGCGCCAGCAGCTTGGGGCTAGCGGGGGACTACGAGCAGTACTTC. The complete variable domain, with remaining parts taken from reference TRBV5-1 and TRBJ2-7, reads KAGVTQTPRYLIKTRGQQVTLSCSPISGHRSVSWYQQTPGQGLQFLFEYFSETQRNKGNFPGRFSGRQFSNSRSEMNVSTLELGDSALYLCASSLGLAGDYEQYFGPGTRLTVT.

This clone was seen only a few times. The V and J genes are TRBV27 and TRBJ1-4; D is unclear. The V and J ends lost 6 bases and 11 bases respectively, with 13 bases between them. There are 12 residues in the CDR3. Germline V gene data show CDR1 as MNHEY and CDR2 as SMNVEV (reference sequence). The CDR3 DNA follows: TGTGCCAGCAGCCGACCCGGGGAGAAACTGTTTTTT. Its protein product is CASSRPGEKLFF.

The V and J genes are TRBV5-4 and TRBJ1-4; D not resolved. Germline lookup yields CDR1 SGHNT and CDR2 YYREEE (reference sequence). V lost 0 bases and J lost 8, with 11 bases in between. This CDR3 has 14 residues. CDR3 protein: CASSLDQQIEKLFF. Written as DNA, the CDR3 is TGTGCCAGCAGCTTGGACCAACAGATCGAAAAACTGTTTTTT. The full variable domain, in which reference TRBV5-4 and TRBJ1-4 provide the parts outside the CDR3, is ETGVTQSPTHLIKTRGQQVTLRCSSQSGHNTVSWYQQALGQGPQFIFQYYREEENGRGNFPPRFSGLQFPNYSSELNVNALELDDSALYLCASSLDQQIEKLFFGSGTQLSVL.

This clone was found once. The chain carries TRBV7-9 and TRBJ1-4, with D unclear. The germline V and J ends were trimmed by 2 bases and 8 bases, with 12 bases remaining between them. The length of the CDR3 is 14 residues. Looked up from germline, CDR1 is SEHNR and CDR2 is FQNEAQ (reference sequence). The CDR3 DNA reads TGTGCCAGCAGCTTAACGGGGAAAGGGGAAAAACTGTTTTTT. This encodes CASSLTGKGEKLFF.

This chain joins TRBV10-1 and TRBJ2-2; 11 positions agree with TRBD2. V was pared by 4 bases and J by 7 bases, with 5 bases of the junction left unmatched. The germline CDR1 and CDR2 sequences are WNHNN and SYGVQD (reference sequence). The CDR3 loop spans 15 amino acids. DNA for the CDR3: TGCGCCAGCAGTGCAACTAGCGGGGGCGGCGGGGAGCTGTTTTTT. It codes for CASSATSGGGGELFF.

CDR3 bases: TGTGCCAGCAGCTTAGCGGACAATAACGAGCAGTACTTC. Its translation is CASSLADNNEQYF. The J gene is TRBJ2-7, the V gene TRBV7-2, with D possibly being TRBD1 (5 bases). The CDR3 is 13 residues long. From germline, CDR1 is SGHTA and CDR2 FQGNSA. V was clipped by 0 bases and J by 5 bases, with 8 bases between them. The whole variable domain, remainder taken from reference TRBV7-2 and TRBJ2-7, is GAGVSQSPSNKVTEKGKDVELRCDPISGHTALYWYRQSLGQGLEFLIYFQGNSAPDKSGLPSDRFSAERTGGSVSTLTIQRTQQEDSAVYLCASSLADNNEQYFGPGTRLTVT.

The chain recombines TRBV4-3 with TRBJ1-2; 9 bases match TRBD1. After removal of 5 bases from V and 2 bases from J, the junction contained 6 bases not matched to a gene. The CDR3 contains 15 residues. The germline V gene encodes CDR1 LGHNA and CDR2 YSLEER. CDR3 in DNA: TGCGCCAGCAGCGTACAGGGGGCTTCCAACTATGGCTACACCTTC. It codes for CASSVQGASNYGYTF.

This chain links TRBV21-1 with TRBJ1-4; TRBD1 was called by the table and not checked on the DNA. TRBV21-1 is deemed a pseudogene. The CDR3 spans 15 residues. Here the CDR3 reads CASSNPPDSNEKLFF. Written as DNA, the CDR3 is TGTGCCAGCAGCAATCCCCCGGACAGTAATGAAAAACTGTTTTTT.

The V gene is TRBV6-5, the J gene TRBJ1-5; 9 bases are shared with TRBD1. The V segment lost 7 bases and the J segment 7 bases; nucleotides outside the gene matches: 11. Germline V gives CDR1 MNHEY, CDR2 SVGAGI. The CDR3 consists of 15 residues. The CDR3 region is CASMRGGTGWQPQHF. The CDR3 DNA sequence: TGTGCCAGCATGCGTGGCGGGACAGGGTGGCAGCCCCAGCATTTT.

This clone has just a few counts. This chain connects TRBV19 to TRBJ1-4; tentative D call: TRBD1 (5 bases). Trimming stripped 3 bases from V and 2 bases from J, with 13 bases between. The CDR3 is 16 amino acids. Germline V lookup: CDR1 LNHDA, CDR2 SQIVND (reference sequence). The CDR3 coding sequence is TGTGCCAGTAGTATGGGGCCCCACCCGACTAATGAAAAACTGTTTTTT. Its translation: CASSMGPHPTNEKLFF.

This clone was picked up a small number of times. The chain carries TRBV6-1 and TRBJ2-1, with 7 bases that match TRBD2. Germline CDR1 MNHNS, CDR2 SASEGT. The CDR3 has 16 amino acids. Unmatched junction bases numbered 9, after V lost 0 bases and J lost 7 bases. CDR3 region: CASSEAPSGVTNEQFF. For the CDR3, the DNA is TGTGCCAGCAGTGAAGCGCCGAGCGGGGTAACGAATGAGCAGTTCTTC.

The genes are TRBV5-4 and TRBJ2-3; TRBD2 might be the D (6 bases). This CDR3 is 13 amino acids long. The V end was cut by 2 bases, the J end by 4 bases, with 8 bases between. CDR1 and CDR2 from the germline V gene are SGHNT and YYREEE (reference sequence). The CDR3 loop is CASSLLAPDTQYF. CDR3 nucleotide sequence: TGTGCCAGCAGCTTACTAGCCCCAGATACGCAGTATTTT.

The chain couples TRBV7-3 to TRBJ2-5; TRBD1 agrees at 9 bases. Trimming took 9 bases from V and 4 from J; bases not matched to a gene: 15. This CDR3 has 16 residues. Germline V lookup: CDR1 SGHTA, CDR2 FQGTGA. The CDR3, as DNA: TGTGCCAGTCATGACACAGGGGGCGTTGGTGTAGAGACCCAGTACTTC. Protein sequence: CASHDTGGVGVETQYF.

The V call is TRBV4-3, the J call TRBJ2-3; the match to TRBD2 covers 11 bases. Germline V gene lookup returns CDR1 LGHNA and CDR2 YSLEER. After removal of 0 bases from V and 0 bases from J, the junction contained 8 bases not matched to a gene. This CDR3 has 19 amino acids. In DNA, the CDR3 is TGCGCCAGCAGCCAAGATGAGGCTAGCGGGGGGACTAGCACAGATACGCAGTATTTT. Amino acid sequence: CASSQDEASGGTSTDTQYF.

The chain recombines TRBV19 with TRBJ2-1; the match to TRBD2 covers 12 bases. V dropped 7 bases and J dropped 7; count of bases not matched to a gene: 8. Germline-derived CDR1 and CDR2 are LNHDA and SQIVND (reference sequence). This CDR3 comprises 15 residues. The CDR3 is CASTELAGGRNEQFF. The CDR3 region has the DNA TGTGCCAGTACTGAGCTAGCGGGGGGGCGAAATGAGCAGTTCTTC.

The chain couples TRBV5-6 to TRBJ2-5; unclear D gene. V was pared by 4 bases and J by 5 bases, with 12 bases between. In germline, CDR1 is SGHDT, CDR2 YYEEEE. The CDR3 has 13 residues. The CDR3 DNA reads TGTGCCAGCAGCATTCGAAGTAGCGAGACCCAGTACTTC. It codes for CASSIRSSETQYF.

The chain combines TRBV7-9 with TRBJ2-7, with 7 bases fitting TRBD1. The CDR3 runs to 19 residues. The V gene end was trimmed by 5 bases and the J gene end by 0 bases; junction bases not matched to a gene: 19. Germline V gene sequence: CDR1 SEHNR, CDR2 FQNEAQ (reference sequence). CDR3 bases: TGTGCCAGCAGCACACCGGGACAGAGTCAATCCGGAGGCTCCTACGAGCAGTACTTC. Protein product: CASSTPGQSQSGGSYEQYF.